This T cell receptor beta chain originates from a study of T cells in narcolepsy. Overall study context: Enrolled donors included narcolepsy type 1 or type 2 patients and healthy controls. Whole-study findings and limits: HCRT-specific and TRIB2-specific autoreactive clonotypes appeared among same-patient CSF and blood CD4+ clonotypes. Reportedly, autoreactive clonotypes were serially detected in patients' blood but not controls'. In some patient and control memory CD4+ samples, autoreactive clones were absent.

Sequencing used immunoSEQ multiplex PCR; TCRdb keeps in-frame clones, though not all of them. The sample records 30,000 to 45,000 clones, roughly 88% being singletons. Germline CDR1 and CDR2: MNHNY and SVGAGI (reference sequence). J was trimmed by 6 bases and V by 8 bases; bases with no gene match: 8. This CDR3 spans 13 amino acids. Regarding this clone: Its antigen remains unknown.

The sequence was obtained from a human donor with narcolepsy. Material for sequencing was CD45RA- memory CD4+ T cells from PBMCs. J is TRBJ2-7 and V is TRBV6-6, with 9 bases fitting TRBD1. CDR3: CASSGTGNSEQYF. The CDR3 DNA reads as TGTGCCAGCTCCGGGACAGGGAATAGCGAGCAGTACTTC.